Following are 26 T cell receptor beta chains from one sample sequenced in a study of cytomegalovirus exposure and HLA in healthy donors (dated 2017 in TCRdb). The library relied on the immunoSEQ multiplex PCR assay. For the multiplex PCR, a mixture combining 60 forward primers for TCR Vbeta segments and 13 reverse primers for TCR Jbeta segments was used. TCRdb took over this immuneACCESS table, retaining in-frame rearrangements with V and J assigned. Such tables are incomplete; in checked studies, under half of the missing clones stem from an unresolved V gene, and the remainder is unexplained. The sample table lists about 200,000 clones, about 83% of them with a count of one. Around 1.4% of the sample rests with the top ten. The sequenced sample consisted of PBMCs. The receptors derive from a girl between 10 and 17 years old in good health and CMV-seronegative.

The chain is built from TRBV30 and TRBJ1-2; 7 nucleotides align to TRBD1. This CDR3 region has 12 residues. J gave up 8 bases and V 4 bases, and 7 bases lay outside the gene matches. Germline V gene data show CDR1 as GTSNPN and CDR2 as SVGIG (reference sequence). Here the CDR3 DNA reads TGTGCCTGGAACGGACAGGTTCGAGGCTACACCTTC. Protein product: CAWNGQVRGYTF.

The rearrangement joins TRBV6-1 to TRBJ1-2; no definite D call. Trimming removed 11 bases from V and 1 base from J, with 8 bases in between. The CDR3 has 11 amino acids. Germline V CDR1 and CDR2: MNHNS, SASEGT. The CDR3 DNA sequence: TGTGCCGGAGGGAGTAACTATGGCTACACCTTC. Amino acids: CAGGSNYGYTF.

The gene calls are TRBV28 and TRBJ1-1, with D perhaps matching TRBD1 (6 bases). CDR3 length equals 13 residues. CDR1 and CDR2 (germline): MDHEN, SYDVKM. Trimming cost V 7 bases and J 2 bases, with 11 bases left between them. The CDR3: CASIGGANTEAFF. Here the CDR3 DNA reads TGTGCCAGCATCGGGGGGGCAAACACTGAAGCTTTCTTT.

The chain joins TRBV28 to TRBJ1-2; unclear D gene. The CDR3 is made up of 12 amino acids. Germline V gene data show CDR1 as MDHEN and CDR2 as SYDVKM. V was cut by 10 bases and J by 8 bases, with 17 bases left in between. For the CDR3, the DNA is TGTGCCACCCAAGAGGGTGTTGAGGGCTACACCTTC. Translated: CATQEGVEGYTF.

CDR3 amino acids: CASSYSLQGGEETQYF. CDR3 in DNA: TGTGCCAGCAGTTACTCCCTTCAGGGGGGAGAAGAGACCCAGTACTTC. The chain couples TRBV6-5 to TRBJ2-5, with D possibly being TRBD1 (7 bases). The CDR3 has 16 amino acids. Between the trimmed V and J ends, which lost 0 bases and 3 bases, there was a span of 14 bases. In germline, CDR1 is MNHEY, CDR2 SVGAGI.

V is TRBV15 and J is TRBJ2-1, with 8 bases aligning to TRBD2. The CDR3 covers 14 residues. Germline V CDR1 and CDR2: LNHNV, YYDKDF (reference sequence). With 3 bases clipped from V and 7 bases from J, the junction kept 5 bases outside the gene matches. CDR3 DNA: TGTGCCACCAGCAGCGGACTAGCTAGTAATGAGCAGTTCTTC. Amino acid sequence: CATSSGLASNEQFF.

The J gene is TRBJ1-4, the V gene TRBV18, with D hard to call. Trimming took 5 bases from V and 3 from J, leaving 7 bases between them. CDR1 is KGHSH and CDR2 is LQKENI in the germline V gene. This CDR3 comprises 13 residues. The CDR3 DNA reads TGTGCCAGCTCAGTCATAGCTAATGAAAAACTGTTTTTT. It encodes CASSVIANEKLFF.

The CDR3 protein is CASSRRDRGSNQPQHF. CDR3 nucleotides: TGTGCCAGCAGTCGCCGGGACAGGGGTAGCAATCAGCCCCAGCATTTT. The V and J genes are TRBV28 and TRBJ1-5; the match to TRBD1 covers 10 bases. Trimming took 5 bases from V and 0 from J; bases not matched to a gene: 4. This CDR3 has 16 amino acids. Per the germline V gene, CDR1 is MDHEN and CDR2 is SYDVKM.

The chain recombines TRBV6-1 with TRBJ1-1, with D perhaps matching TRBD1 (6 bases). Germline values: CDR1 MNHNS, CDR2 SASEGT. With 0 bases removed from V and 11 bases from J, the gap between germline ends came to 13 bases. This CDR3 is built from 13 residues. The DNA for the CDR3 is TGTGCCAGCAGTGAAGCCGGGGGGCGAGGCGCTTTCTTT. Translating gives CASSEAGGRGAFF.

The chain employs TRBV7-6 and TRBJ2-6; D call uncertain. V was clipped by 5 bases and J by 5 bases, with 7 bases between them. Germline lookup yields CDR1 SGHVS and CDR2 FNYEAQ. The CDR3 runs 13 residues. The CDR3 DNA sequence: TGTGCCAGCAGCGAACTGAGGGCCAACGTCCTGACTTTC. It encodes CASSELRANVLTF.

The chain recombines TRBV29-1 with TRBJ2-7, with D tentatively TRBD1 (6 bases). Trimming took 5 bases from V and 5 from J, leaving 10 bases between them. The germline gives CDR1 SQVTM, CDR2 ANQGSEA. The CDR3 length is 11 residues. The DNA for the CDR3 is TGCAGCGTTTTCTCAGGGGACGAGCAGTACTTC. Protein sequence: CSVFSGDEQYF.

The CDR3 here is CAWGKWGGTVDEQFF. CDR3 bases: TGTGCCTGGGGCAAATGGGGGGGGACGGTAGATGAGCAGTTCTTC. This chain links TRBV30 with TRBJ2-1; 7 nucleotides agree with TRBD2. This CDR3 comprises 15 residues. Germline V gene lookup returns CDR1 GTSNPN and CDR2 SVGIG (reference sequence). Trimming removed 5 bases from V and 8 bases from J; junction bases left unmatched: 15.

The rearrangement joins TRBV5-1 to TRBJ1-2; 7 bases match TRBD1. Trimming took 0 bases from V and 1 from J; bases not matched to a gene: 9. The CDR3 runs 17 residues. Germline CDR1 SGHRS, CDR2 YFSETQ. DNA for the CDR3: TGCGCCAGCAGCTTGGGGGGACAGTCCTTCGGTAACTATGGCTACACCTTC. Encoded protein: CASSLGGQSFGNYGYTF.

CDR3 coding DNA: TGTGCCAGCAGCCCCTTCCCGATAGCCCCATCCGAGGCTTTCTTT. As protein: CASSPFPIAPSEAFF. The chain carries TRBV2 and TRBJ1-1; D gene unclear. The V and J ends lost 6 bases and 11 bases respectively, with 25 bases between them. The CDR3 totals 15 residues. The germline CDR1 and CDR2 sequences are SNHLY and FYNNEI.

CDR3 sequence: CASSLLSTSGRLHAYEQYF. The CDR3 DNA reads as TGTGCCAGCAGTTTACTTTCGACTAGCGGGAGGCTCCACGCCTACGAGCAGTACTTC. The chain couples TRBV27 to TRBJ2-5; 13 bases are shared with TRBD2. The J call is uncertain, as TRBJ2-7 better fits the DNA end. Per germline, CDR1 MNHEY and CDR2 SMNVEV (reference sequence). The CDR3 runs to 19 residues.

The chain couples TRBV6-1 to TRBJ2-1; the match to TRBD2 covers 8 bases. CDR1 and CDR2 from the germline V gene are MNHNS and SASEGT. Losses at the gene ends were 2 bases for V and 7 bases for J; bases not matched to a gene: 7. The CDR3 contains 15 residues. The CDR3 here is CASSEWASGLNEQFF. The CDR3, as DNA: TGTGCCAGCAGTGAATGGGCTAGCGGGCTAAATGAGCAGTTCTTC.

The V and J genes are TRBV11-2 and TRBJ1-3; D not resolved. The CDR3 covers 17 residues. Germline lookup yields CDR1 SGHAT and CDR2 FQNNGV. The germline V and J ends were trimmed by 0 bases and 4 bases, with 16 bases remaining between them. The CDR3 coding sequence is TGTGCCAGCAGCTTAGAAGCGCGACTGCTTAGCGGAAACACCATATATTTT. Amino acid sequence: CASSLEARLLSGNTIYF.

The gene calls are TRBV7-9 and TRBJ1-1; the match to TRBD1 covers 7 bases. J gave up 10 bases and V 0 bases, and 5 bases lay outside the gene matches. CDR3 size: 13 residues. Germline-derived CDR1 and CDR2 are SEHNR and FQNEAQ (reference sequence). CDR3 in DNA: TGTGCCAGCAGCTTAGCCGGACAGGAAGGAGCTTTCTTT. It yields the protein CASSLAGQEGAFF.

The chain links TRBV7-2 to TRBJ2-1; maybe TRBD2 (6 bases). The CDR3 runs 15 residues. Trimming pared 3 bases from V and 8 bases from J, leaving 17 bases between. CDR1 and CDR2 from the germline V gene are SGHTA and FQGNSA. CDR3 region: CASSFTRRGVHEQFF. The CDR3 coding sequence is TGTGCCAGCAGCTTTACCCGTCGCGGGGTCCATGAGCAGTTCTTC.

The chain couples TRBV6-1 to TRBJ1-5, with D unclear. CDR1 and CDR2 (germline): MNHNS, SASEGT. The V end lost 5 bases, the J end lost 6 bases, and 14 bases lay between the germline ends. This CDR3 comprises 14 residues. CDR3 amino acids: CASSTQREGQPQHF. Written as DNA, the CDR3 is TGTGCCAGCAGTACACAGCGGGAGGGTCAGCCCCAGCATTTT.

This clone was recorded once. The chain is built from TRBV13 and TRBJ2-2; D possibly corresponds to TRBD1 (6 bases). CDR1 is PRHDT, CDR2 FYEKMQ, per germline (reference sequence). Trimming took 3 bases from V and 0 from J, leaving 14 bases between them. This CDR3 comprises 17 residues. The CDR3 here is CASSFGIGGANTGELFF. CDR3 DNA sequence: TGTGCCAGCAGCTTCGGAATAGGGGGAGCGAACACCGGGGAGCTGTTTTTT.

This clone appeared a few times. This CDR3 reads CASRKQGNTEAFF. Here the CDR3 DNA reads TGTGCCAGTCGGAAACAGGGGAACACTGAAGCTTTCTTT. V and J are TRBV19 and TRBJ1-1; D may be TRBD1 (6 bases). CDR1 is LNHDA, CDR2 SQIVND, per germline (reference sequence). The ends were cut back, 8 bases at V and 1 base at J, with 11 bases in the middle. The CDR3 sequence is 13 residues long.

The rearrangement links TRBV7-6 to TRBJ2-5; D uncertain. Trimming stripped 3 bases from V and 5 bases from J, with 19 bases between. This CDR3 comprises 16 residues. The germline V gene encodes CDR1 SGHVS and CDR2 FNYEAQ. The CDR3 coding sequence is TGTGCCAGCAGCTTTACGCTAGAGTCTCGTAGGGAGACCCAGTACTTC. As protein: CASSFTLESRRETQYF.

In this sample, this clone turned up a few times. The chain joins TRBV5-1 to TRBJ2-6; no definite D call. Looked up from germline, CDR1 is SGHRS and CDR2 is YFSETQ. The ends were cut back, 6 bases at V and 0 bases at J, with 10 bases in the middle. This CDR3 comprises 15 residues. The CDR3 loop is CASTSTASGANVLTF. CDR3 sequence (DNA): TGCGCCAGCACATCCACAGCCTCTGGGGCCAACGTCCTGACTTTC.

This clone was counted once. The chain is built from TRBV27 and TRBJ2-7; TRBD2 matches 7 bases. The CDR3 loop spans 13 amino acids. Trimming removed 4 bases from V and 4 bases from J; junction bases left unmatched: 4. CDR1 is MNHEY and CDR2 is SMNVEV in the germline V gene (reference sequence). CDR3 nucleotide sequence: TGTGCCAGCAGTTACCAGCGGGGTTACGAGCAGTACTTC. Translation gives CASSYQRGYEQYF.

The chain has TRBV20-1 and TRBJ1-1, with TRBD1 matching 7 bases. The ends lost 5 bases at V and 5 bases at J; junction bases unmatched: 2. Germline CDR1 is DFQATT and CDR2 is SNEGSKA (reference sequence). The CDR3 covers 11 residues. This CDR3 reads CSASTGTEAFF. Here the CDR3 DNA reads TGCAGTGCTTCGACAGGGACTGAAGCTTTCTTT.